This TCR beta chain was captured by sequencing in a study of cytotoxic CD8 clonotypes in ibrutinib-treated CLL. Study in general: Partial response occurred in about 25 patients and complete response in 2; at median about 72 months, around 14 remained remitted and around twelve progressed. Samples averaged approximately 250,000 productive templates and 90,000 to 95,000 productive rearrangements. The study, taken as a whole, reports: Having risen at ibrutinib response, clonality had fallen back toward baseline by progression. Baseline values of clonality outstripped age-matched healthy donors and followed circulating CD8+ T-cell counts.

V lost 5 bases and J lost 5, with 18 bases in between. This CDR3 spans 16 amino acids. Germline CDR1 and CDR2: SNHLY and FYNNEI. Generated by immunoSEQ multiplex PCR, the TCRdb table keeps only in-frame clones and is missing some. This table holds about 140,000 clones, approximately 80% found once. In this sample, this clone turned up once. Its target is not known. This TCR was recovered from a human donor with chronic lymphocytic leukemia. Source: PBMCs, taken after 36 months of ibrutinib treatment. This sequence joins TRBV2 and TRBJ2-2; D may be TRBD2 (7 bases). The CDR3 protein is CASSPLRGAGTGELFF. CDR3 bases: TGTGCCAGCAGTCCCCTCCGGGGGGCGGGAACCGGGGAGCTGTTTTTT.